This entry concerns a single TCR beta chain. This sample stems from a study of cytomegalovirus exposure and HLA in healthy donors. Both 60 Vbeta primers and 13 Jbeta primers went into the PCR. Profiling relied on immunoSEQ multiplex PCR, and the TCRdb table lists in-frame clones only, not all of them. The table shows about 180,000 clones, with 70% to 85% occurring only once. The V end was cut by 7 bases, the J end by 0 bases, with 6 bases between. CDR3 length: 11 residues. Germline CDR1 and CDR2: SQVTM and ANQGSEA. This receptor was identified in a man aged 18 to 35 in good health and CMV-seronegative. This chain joins TRBV29-1 and TRBJ1-1; unclear D gene. The sample taken for sequencing was PBMCs. CDR3 DNA: TGCAGCGGCGAATTGAACACTGAAGCTTTCTTT. As protein: CSGELNTEAFF.